One and the same sample provided the 21 T cell receptor beta chains below, sequenced in a study of shared clonotypes between healthy human individuals. The data were produced by immunoSEQ multiplex PCR, yet TCRdb's version contains in-frame clones alone and is incomplete. The sample yields more than 200,000 clones, over 60% seen once. Sample: memory CD4+ T cells sorted from blood. Subset noted: CD45RA-negative fraction. The receptor set was obtained from a man aged 25 to 45 in good health.

J is TRBJ2-5 and V is TRBV30, with 7 positions matching TRBD2. Germline V gives CDR1 GTSNPN, CDR2 SVGIG (reference sequence). Trimming took 7 bases from V and 5 from J; bases not matched to a gene: 4. This CDR3 is 11 amino acids long. Here the CDR3 DNA reads TGTGCCTACCGGGGGGAGGAGACCCAGTACTTC. Translating gives CAYRGEETQYF.

The genes are TRBV15 and TRBJ2-3; D might be TRBD2 (5 bases). Germline CDR1 LNHNV, CDR2 YYDKDF (reference sequence). This CDR3 is 12 amino acids long. V was pared by 0 bases and J by 10 bases, with 8 bases between. In DNA, the CDR3 is TGTGCCACCAGCAGAGATACGGAGGCGCAGTATTTT. It translates to CATSRDTEAQYF.

The CDR3 spells CASSRGDSYGADTQYF. The CDR3, as DNA: TGTGCCAGCAGCCGGGGGGACAGTTACGGGGCAGATACGCAGTATTTT. This sequence joins TRBV11-2 and TRBJ2-3; D may correspond to TRBD1 or TRBD2 (7 bases each). The V gene's germline CDR1 is SGHAT and CDR2 FQNNGV. The V end was cut by 5 bases, the J end by 4 bases, with 19 bases between. The CDR3 consists of 16 residues.

The chain uses TRBV7-3 and TRBJ2-2, with 10 bases fitting TRBD1. The V segment lost 6 bases and the J segment 6 bases; nucleotides outside the gene matches: 4. CDR3 length: 14 residues. Looked up from germline, CDR1 is SGHTA and CDR2 is FQGTGA. CDR3 sequence reads: CASSLGQGAGELFF. CDR3 bases: TGTGCCAGCAGTTTAGGACAGGGGGCCGGGGAGCTGTTTTTT. Based on the CDR3 plus reference TRBV7-3 and TRBJ2-2, the full variable domain is GAGVSQTPSNKVTEKGKYVELRCDPISGHTALYWYRQSLGQGPEFLIYFQGTGAADDSGLPNDRFFAVRPEGSVSTLKIQRTERGDSAVYLCASSLGQGAGELFFGEGSRLTVL.

The rearrangement joins TRBV7-2 to TRBJ2-3, with 7 positions matching TRBD2. J gave up 4 bases and V 0 bases, and 4 bases lay outside the gene matches. The CDR3 extends over 15 amino acids. In germline, CDR1 is SGHTA, CDR2 FQGNSA. The CDR3 loop reads CASSLAGGPSDTQYF. DNA of the CDR3: TGTGCCAGCAGCTTAGCGGGAGGGCCTTCAGATACGCAGTATTTT.

The chain carries TRBV10-3 and TRBJ2-3, with TRBD2 matching over 9 bases. CDR3 length equals 15 residues. Germline lookup yields CDR1 ENHRY and CDR2 SYGVKD. Germline trimming cut 5 bases from V and 6 bases from J; bases unmatched to any gene: 9. CDR3 coding DNA: TGTGCCATCAGTCCTAGCGGGGTTTCGGGCGATACGCAGTATTTT. Translation: CAISPSGVSGDTQYF.

The table lists this clone with a count of one. The chain combines TRBV5-1 with TRBJ2-7; no definite D call. The length of the CDR3 is 15 residues. CDR1 SGHRS and CDR2 YFSETQ come from the germline V gene. The V end lost 5 bases, the J end lost 2 bases, and 17 bases lay between the germline ends. The CDR3 sequence is CASRTELAETYEQYF. Written as DNA, the CDR3 is TGCGCCAGCAGGACCGAGCTGGCGGAGACCTACGAGCAGTACTTC.

The CDR3 here is CASSSATGLYGYTF. The DNA for the CDR3 is TGTGCCAGCAGTTCCGCGACAGGACTCTATGGCTACACCTTC. The chain couples TRBV6-5 to TRBJ1-2; the D gene is possibly TRBD1 (6 bases). Per the germline V gene, CDR1 is MNHEY and CDR2 is SVGAGI. This CDR3 contains 14 residues. V was clipped by 4 bases and J by 4 bases, with 13 bases between them.

This clone came up many times. This chain joins TRBV5-1 and TRBJ1-1; no reliable D call. V gave up 3 bases and J gave up 1 base, with 7 bases separating them. This CDR3 spans 13 amino acids. The germline CDR1 and CDR2 sequences are SGHRS and YFSETQ. The CDR3 sequence is CASSSPGNTEAFF. The CDR3 coding sequence is TGCGCCAGCAGCTCCCCGGGGAACACTGAAGCTTTCTTT.

There are a few counts of this clone. This chain connects TRBV6-1 to TRBJ1-4, with 7 bases aligning to TRBD1. The CDR3 has 14 residues. Germline trimming cut 4 bases from V and 6 bases from J; bases unmatched to any gene: 5. Germline CDR1 is MNHNS and CDR2 is SASEGT. The CDR3 region is CASSVGDRDEKLFF. CDR3 nucleotides: TGTGCCAGCAGTGTGGGGGACAGAGATGAAAAACTGTTTTTT.

This chain links TRBV6-4 with TRBJ2-2; 12 positions agree with TRBD1. The CDR3 is made up of 15 amino acids. After removal of 6 bases from V and 5 bases from J, the junction contained 4 bases not matched to a gene. Germline lookup yields CDR1 MRHNA and CDR2 SNTAGT. Here the CDR3 reads CASSGTGGRTGELFF. The CDR3 coding sequence is TGTGCCAGCAGCGGGACAGGGGGCCGAACCGGGGAGCTGTTTTTT.

In its sample, this clone was seen a few times. The chain links TRBV5-1 to TRBJ1-2; 10 positions match TRBD1. The CDR3 consists of 15 residues. Losses at the gene ends were 2 bases for V and 7 bases for J; bases not matched to a gene: 8. Germline assignment: CDR1 SGHRS and CDR2 YFSETQ. CDR3 bases: TGCGCCAGCAGCTTCCACGGGGACAGGGGATCTGGCTACACCTTC. This gives the protein CASSFHGDRGSGYTF.

The rearrangement links TRBV30 to TRBJ2-1; tentative D call: TRBD2 (6 bases). The CDR3 is made up of 15 amino acids. V was cut by 0 bases and J by 4 bases, with 13 bases left in between. Germline-derived CDR1 and CDR2 are GTSNPN and SVGIG (reference sequence). The CDR3, as DNA: TGTGCCTGGAGTGTAGGGGTAGCGGTTTACAATGAGCAGTTCTTC. This sequence encodes CAWSVGVAVYNEQFF.

The gene calls are TRBV11-2 and TRBJ2-2; D uncertain. The germline V gene has CDR1 SGHAT and CDR2 FQNNGV. The CDR3 loop spans 13 amino acids. V was cut by 6 bases and J by 2 bases, with 7 bases left in between. The CDR3 loop is CASRRSNTGELFF. In DNA form, the CDR3 reads TGTGCCAGCAGACGGAGTAACACCGGGGAGCTGTTTTTT.

The CDR3 nucleotides are TGTGCCAGCAGCTTGGGTCTCGGGGGCAACACCTTC. Protein product: CASSLGLGGNTF. This sequence joins TRBV5-4 and TRBJ1-2; D is perhaps TRBD1 (6 bases). The CDR3 totals 12 residues. V gave up 0 bases and J gave up 12 bases, with 12 bases separating them. Per the germline V gene, CDR1 is SGHNT and CDR2 is YYREEE (reference sequence). The complete variable domain, with remaining parts taken from reference TRBV5-4 and TRBJ1-2, reads ETGVTQSPTHLIKTRGQQVTLRCSSQSGHNTVSWYQQALGQGPQFIFQYYREEENGRGNFPPRFSGLQFPNYSSELNVNALELDDSALYLCASSLGLGGNTFGSGTRLTVV.

V gene TRBV10-2 combines with J gene TRBJ2-1; D is perhaps TRBD2 (6 bases). This CDR3 comprises 12 residues. The germline CDR1 and CDR2 sequences are WSHSY and SAAADI. Trimming removed 11 bases from V and 5 bases from J, with 13 bases in between. The CDR3 spells CACGLLHNEQFF. The CDR3 bases are TGCGCCTGTGGACTACTTCACAATGAGCAGTTCTTC.

The V call is TRBV30, the J call TRBJ1-2; no firm D call. Germline V gene sequence: CDR1 GTSNPN, CDR2 SVGIG (reference sequence). The CDR3 spans 13 residues. Trimming took off 4 bases at V and 3 bases at J, with 12 bases between the two ends. The chain's CDR3 is CAWTGLVYYGYTF. The CDR3 coding sequence is TGTGCCTGGACCGGCCTCGTTTACTATGGCTACACCTTC.

The genes are TRBV7-9 and TRBJ2-3; D is possibly TRBD2 (5 bases). V gave up 2 bases and J gave up 6 bases, with 12 bases separating them. Per germline, CDR1 SEHNR and CDR2 FQNEAQ (reference sequence). CDR3 size: 14 residues. The CDR3 reads CASSLSPGSDTQYF. The DNA of the CDR3 is TGTGCCAGCAGCTTATCCCCGGGGTCGGATACGCAGTATTTT.

The rearrangement joins TRBV18 to TRBJ2-3; D is possibly TRBD1 (6 bases). Germline V lookup: CDR1 KGHSH, CDR2 LQKENI. V dropped 5 bases and J dropped 4 bases, with 13 bases sitting between them. The CDR3 totals 14 residues. The CDR3 protein is CASSIQGRADTQYF. CDR3 coding DNA: TGTGCCAGCTCAATACAGGGCCGCGCAGATACGCAGTATTTT. The full variable domain, in which reference TRBV18 and TRBJ2-3 provide the parts outside the CDR3, is NAGVMQNPRHLVRRRGQEARLRCSPMKGHSHVYWYRQLPEEGLKFMVYLQKENIIDESGMPKERFSAEFPKEGPSILRIQQVVRGDSAAYFCASSIQGRADTQYFGPGTRLTVL.

This clone was recorded a few times. The chain employs TRBV7-8 and TRBJ2-1; D remains unclear. The CDR3 loop spans 13 amino acids. Trimming stripped 2 bases from V and 8 bases from J, with 10 bases between. In germline, CDR1 is SGHVS, CDR2 FQNEAQ. The CDR3 loop reads CASSLILQDEQFF. In DNA form, the CDR3 reads TGTGCCAGCAGCTTAATACTCCAGGATGAGCAGTTCTTC.

The chain has TRBV6-4 and TRBJ2-1, with TRBD1 matching 9 bases. The CDR3 has 13 residues. The germline V gene has CDR1 MRHNA and CDR2 SNTAGT. J lost 13 bases, V lost 3 bases, and 7 bases had no gene match. In DNA, the CDR3 is TGTGCCAGCAGTGAGAACAGGGGGCGCGAACAGTTCTTC. Translated: CASSENRGREQFF.